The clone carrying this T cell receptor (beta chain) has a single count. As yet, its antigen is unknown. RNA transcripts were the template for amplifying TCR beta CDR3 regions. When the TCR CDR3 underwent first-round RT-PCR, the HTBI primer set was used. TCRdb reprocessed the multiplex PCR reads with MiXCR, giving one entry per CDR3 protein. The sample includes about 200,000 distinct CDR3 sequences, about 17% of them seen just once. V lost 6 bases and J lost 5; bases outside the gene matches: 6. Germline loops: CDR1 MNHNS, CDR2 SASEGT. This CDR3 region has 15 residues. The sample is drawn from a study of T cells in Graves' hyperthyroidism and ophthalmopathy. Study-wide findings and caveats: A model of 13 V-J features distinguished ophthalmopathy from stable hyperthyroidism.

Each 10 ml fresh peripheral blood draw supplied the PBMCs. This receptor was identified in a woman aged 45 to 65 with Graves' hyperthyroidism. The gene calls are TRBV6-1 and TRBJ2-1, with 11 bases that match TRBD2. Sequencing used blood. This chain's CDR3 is CASSKGLAENNEQFF. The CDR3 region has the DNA TGTGCCAGCAGCAAGGGACTAGCGGAGAACAATGAGCAGTTCTTC.